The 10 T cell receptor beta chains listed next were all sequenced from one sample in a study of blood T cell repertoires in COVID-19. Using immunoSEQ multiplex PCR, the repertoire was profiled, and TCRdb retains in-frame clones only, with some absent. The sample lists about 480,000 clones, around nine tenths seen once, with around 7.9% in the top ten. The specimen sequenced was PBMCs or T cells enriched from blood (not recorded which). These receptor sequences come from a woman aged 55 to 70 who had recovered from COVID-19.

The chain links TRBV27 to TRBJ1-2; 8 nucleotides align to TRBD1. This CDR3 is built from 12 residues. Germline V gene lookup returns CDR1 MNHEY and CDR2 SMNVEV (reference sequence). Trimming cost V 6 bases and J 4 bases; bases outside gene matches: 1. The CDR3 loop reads CASSGQGYGYTF. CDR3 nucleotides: TGTGCCAGCAGCGGACAGGGCTATGGCTACACCTTC.

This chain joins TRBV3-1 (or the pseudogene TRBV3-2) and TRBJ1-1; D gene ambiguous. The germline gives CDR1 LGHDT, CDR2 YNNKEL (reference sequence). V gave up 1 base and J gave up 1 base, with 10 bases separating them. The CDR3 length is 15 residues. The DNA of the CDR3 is TGTGCCAGCAGCCAAGGACAAGTCTGGAACACTGAAGCTTTCTTT. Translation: CASSQGQVWNTEAFF.

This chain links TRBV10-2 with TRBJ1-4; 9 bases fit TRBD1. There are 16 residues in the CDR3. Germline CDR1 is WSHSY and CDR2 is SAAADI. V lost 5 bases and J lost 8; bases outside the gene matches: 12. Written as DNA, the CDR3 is TGCGCCAGCAGTAGGGCGGAGACAGGGGGTTTCGAAAAACTGTTTTTT. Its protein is CASSRAETGGFEKLFF.

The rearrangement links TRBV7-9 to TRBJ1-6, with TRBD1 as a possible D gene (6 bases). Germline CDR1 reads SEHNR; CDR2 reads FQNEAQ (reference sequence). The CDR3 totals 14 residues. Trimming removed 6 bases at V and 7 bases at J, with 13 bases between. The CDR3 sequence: CASRPGVGNSPLHF. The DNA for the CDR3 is TGTGCCAGCAGGCCAGGGGTAGGGAATTCACCCCTCCACTTT.

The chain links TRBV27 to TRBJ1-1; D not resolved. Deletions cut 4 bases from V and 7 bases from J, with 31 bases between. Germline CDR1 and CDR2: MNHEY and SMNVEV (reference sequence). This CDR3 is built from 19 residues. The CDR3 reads CASSSYINPRASLNGEAFF. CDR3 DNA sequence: TGTGCCAGCAGTTCCTATATAAACCCGAGAGCAAGTTTGAACGGTGAAGCTTTCTTT.

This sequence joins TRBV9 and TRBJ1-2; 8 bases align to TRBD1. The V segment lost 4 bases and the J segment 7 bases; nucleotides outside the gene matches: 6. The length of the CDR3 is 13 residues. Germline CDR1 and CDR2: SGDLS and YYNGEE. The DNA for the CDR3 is TGTGCCAGCAGCACCCGGACAGGGTTTGGCTACACCTTC. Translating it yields CASSTRTGFGYTF.

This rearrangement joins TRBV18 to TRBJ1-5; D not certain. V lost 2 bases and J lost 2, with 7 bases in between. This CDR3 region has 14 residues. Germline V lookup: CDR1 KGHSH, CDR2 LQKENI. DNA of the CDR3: TGTGCCAGCTCACCAGGGGAGGGCAATCAGCCCCAGCATTTT. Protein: CASSPGEGNQPQHF.

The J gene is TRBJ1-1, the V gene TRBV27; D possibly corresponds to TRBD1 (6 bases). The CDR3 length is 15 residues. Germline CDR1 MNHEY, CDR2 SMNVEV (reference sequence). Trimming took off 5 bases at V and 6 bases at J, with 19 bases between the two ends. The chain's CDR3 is CASSQWAGEYAEAFF. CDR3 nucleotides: TGTGCCAGCAGTCAATGGGCAGGGGAATACGCTGAAGCTTTCTTT.

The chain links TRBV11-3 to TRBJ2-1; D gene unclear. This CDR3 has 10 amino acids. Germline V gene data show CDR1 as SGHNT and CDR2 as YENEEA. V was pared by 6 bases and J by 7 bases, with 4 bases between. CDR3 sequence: CASSQNEQFF. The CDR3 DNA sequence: TGTGCCAGCAGTCAGAATGAGCAGTTCTTC.

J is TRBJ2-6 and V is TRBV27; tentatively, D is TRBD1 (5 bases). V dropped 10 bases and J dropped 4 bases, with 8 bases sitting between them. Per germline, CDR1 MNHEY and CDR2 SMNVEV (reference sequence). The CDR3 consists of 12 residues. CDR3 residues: CATSGGANVLTF. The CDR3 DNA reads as TGTGCCACTTCAGGGGGGGCCAACGTCCTGACTTTC.